A single sample gave rise to the 16 T cell receptor beta chains below, sequenced in a study of T cells in Graves' hyperthyroidism and ophthalmopathy. Using RNA transcripts as the source, TCR beta CDR3 regions were amplified. The study used the HTBI primer set for a first-round RT-PCR of the TCR CDR3. TCRdb recomputed calls from the multiplex PCR reads with MiXCR, one row per CDR3 protein. The sample has 500,000 to 650,000 distinct CDR3 sequences, roughly 15% seen once. The specimen sequenced was blood. Source of these receptors: a woman aged 18-29 years with Graves' ophthalmopathy.

Ten or more counts support this clonotype. The chain links TRBV28 to TRBJ2-1; D is tentatively TRBD1 or TRBD2 (5 bases each). The CDR3 sequence is 16 residues long. Germline CDR1 MDHEN, CDR2 SYDVKM. V was cut by 7 bases and J by 2 bases, with 18 bases left in between. Here the CDR3 DNA reads TGTGCCAGCACCAACCACGGGGCAGGACCCTACAATGAGCAGTTCTTC. Translation: CASTNHGAGPYNEQFF.

This clonotype was observed many times. The chain uses TRBV30 and TRBJ2-7; 8 positions agree with TRBD2. The ends lost 5 bases at V and 2 bases at J; junction bases unmatched: 2. CDR1 is GTSNPN and CDR2 is SVGIG in the germline V gene (reference sequence). The CDR3 consists of 12 residues. The CDR3: CAWAGGTYEQYF. CDR3 sequence (DNA): TGTGCCTGGGCGGGGGGCACCTACGAGCAGTACTTC.

The chain joins TRBV27 to TRBJ1-2, with 7 bases lining up with TRBD1. V shed 5 bases and J 7 bases; nucleotides not matched to a gene: 7. This CDR3 has 13 amino acids. Germline V gene lookup returns CDR1 MNHEY and CDR2 SMNVEV (reference sequence). As DNA, the CDR3 is TGTGCCAGCAGTCACCAGGGGGTAGGTGGCTACACCTTC. It codes for CASSHQGVGGYTF.

The rearrangement uses TRBV3-1 and TRBJ1-2; the D is unclear. Germline V gene sequence: CDR1 LGHDT, CDR2 YNNKEL (reference sequence). V shed 0 bases and J shed 5 bases, with 13 bases lying between them. CDR3 length equals 15 residues. The CDR3: CASSQEGSSLYGYTF. CDR3 in DNA: TGTGCCAGCAGCCAAGAGGGCAGTTCCCTTTATGGCTACACCTTC.

There are a few counts of this clonotype. This chain links TRBV12-3 or TRBV12-4 with TRBJ1-6, with D maybe TRBD1 (5 bases). The CDR3 loop spans 14 amino acids. Deletions cut 5 bases from V and 11 bases from J, with 16 bases between. The CDR3 region is CASSAGTRGTPLHF. The CDR3 nucleotides read TGTGCCAGCAGTGCCGGGACTCGGGGCACACCCCTCCACTTT.

This clonotype has ten or more counts. The chain employs TRBV27 and TRBJ1-1; D may be TRBD1 (5 bases). The CDR3 is 14 residues long. V lost 2 bases to trimming and J lost 1 base, with 8 bases between them. The germline V gene encodes CDR1 MNHEY and CDR2 SMNVEV (reference sequence). This CDR3 reads CASSLRGTNTEAFF. DNA for the CDR3: TGTGCCAGCAGTTTACGCGGGACGAACACTGAAGCTTTCTTT.

Comments on this clonotype: A much larger clone is a single base away; this may be a read error. The gene calls are TRBV7-9 and TRBJ2-1, with D hard to call. V lost 3 bases, J lost 7 bases, and 16 bases lay in between. The CDR3 runs to 15 residues. Germline CDR1 is SEHNR and CDR2 is FQNEAQ (reference sequence). For the CDR3, the DNA is TGTGCCAGCAGCTTTGGAACAGACTTAGGGAATGAGCAGTTCTTC. Its protein product is CASSFGTDLGNEQFF.

This clonotype has just a few counts. This chain links TRBV11-2 with TRBJ1-1; 11 bases are a match to TRBD1. Unmatched junction bases numbered 13, after V lost 1 base and J lost 3 bases. This CDR3 spans 19 amino acids. The germline gives CDR1 SGHAT, CDR2 FQNNGV. CDR3 sequence (DNA): TGTGCCAGCAGCTTAGGGGTGGACAGGGGGCGAGGATCGGACACTGAAGCTTTCTTT. Protein product: CASSLGVDRGRGSDTEAFF. The complete variable domain, with remaining parts taken from reference TRBV11-2 and TRBJ1-1, reads EAGVAQSPRYKIIEKRQSVAFWCNPISGHATLYWYQQILGQGPKLLIQFQNNGVVDDSQLPKDRFSAERLKGVDSTLKIQPAKLEDSAVYLCASSLGVDRGRGSDTEAFFGQGTRLTVV.

This clonotype was seen repeatedly, ten times or more. The chain uses TRBV7-2 and TRBJ1-2, with TRBD1 matching over 7 bases. There are 14 residues in the CDR3. J lost 4 bases, V lost 5 bases, and 7 bases had no gene match. Germline V CDR1 and CDR2: SGHTA, FQGNSA. The CDR3 DNA reads as TGTGCCAGCAGCACGCCGGGACAGCTCTATGGCTACACCTTC. Amino acids: CASSTPGQLYGYTF.

There are many counts of this clonotype. The V gene is TRBV11-2, the J gene TRBJ1-2; tentative D call: TRBD1 (6 bases). V lost 5 bases, J lost 4 bases, and 20 bases lay in between. The length of the CDR3 is 16 residues. Germline V gene data show CDR1 as SGHAT and CDR2 as FQNNGV. The CDR3 nucleotides are TGTGCCAGCAGCCCACTAGCTTCGACAGGACTCTATGGCTACACCTTC. It translates to CASSPLASTGLYGYTF.

This clonotype has a handful of counts. The chain uses TRBV30 and TRBJ1-5, with a possible D match to TRBD1 (6 bases). V was shortened by 6 bases and J by 3 bases, with 15 bases between the two germline ends. The CDR3 sequence is 14 residues long. Germline-derived CDR1 and CDR2 are GTSNPN and SVGIG (reference sequence). Written as DNA, the CDR3 is TGTGCCTGCTCCCAGGGGTACAACAATCAGCCCCAGCATTTT. Protein sequence: CACSQGYNNQPQHF.

Concerning this clonotype itself: A single base separates this from a much larger clone, so it may be a read error. The chain uses TRBV30 and TRBJ2-3; the D gene is possibly TRBD1 (6 bases). The DNA end is a closer match to TRBJ1-5, so the J assignment may be wrong. The CDR3 runs to 14 residues. Germline V CDR1 and CDR2: GTSNPN, SVGIG (reference sequence). The chain's CDR3 is CAWRGGGAADTQHF. The CDR3 DNA is TGTGCCTGGAGGGGCGGGGGGGCAGCAGATACGCAGCATTTT.

The gene calls are TRBV20-1 and TRBJ2-4; D gene uncertain. The germline gives CDR1 DFQATT, CDR2 SNEGSKA (reference sequence). V lost 3 bases and J 13 bases, leaving 10 bases between the germline ends. CDR3 length: 10 residues. The CDR3 sequence: CSASPIIQYF. The CDR3 DNA is TGCAGTGCTAGCCCTATTATACAGTACTTC.

This clonotype was counted at least ten times. The CDR3 DNA reads as TGTGCCAGCAGCGGTGGTGCGGGGGACTTCACCTACGAGCAGTACTTC. This sequence encodes CASSGGAGDFTYEQYF. The rearrangement joins TRBV5-6 to TRBJ2-7; 7 positions match TRBD2. CDR3 length: 16 residues. J was trimmed by 2 bases and V by 4 bases; bases with no gene match: 12. Germline loops: CDR1 SGHDT, CDR2 YYEEEE.

This clonotype has ten or more counts. The chain recombines TRBV29-1 with TRBJ2-7; weak D call: TRBD2 (5 bases). Germline V gene lookup returns CDR1 SQVTM and CDR2 ANQGSEA. The CDR3 consists of 12 residues. Trimming took off 6 bases at V and 2 bases at J, with 11 bases between the two ends. CDR3: CSVGVRAYEQYF. CDR3 sequence (DNA): TGCAGCGTCGGGGTCAGAGCCTACGAGCAGTACTTC.

This clonotype was picked up many times. The V and J genes are TRBV11-2 and TRBJ2-7, with D perhaps given as TRBD1 or TRBD2 (5 bases each). V lost 0 bases to trimming and J lost 7 bases, with 13 bases between them. The CDR3 is made up of 14 amino acids. Per the germline V gene, CDR1 is SGHAT and CDR2 is FQNNGV. The CDR3 nucleotides read TGTGCCAGCAGCTTAGATGGGACCTTTGGGGAGCAGTACTTC. Residues: CASSLDGTFGEQYF.